These 30 T cell receptor beta chains share one sample of origin, sequenced in a study of T cell repertoires in breast cancer. Blocking oligonucleotides added to a second nested PCR suppressed unpaired genes. From the emulsion pairing reads, TCRdb called clonotypes with MiXCR, one entry per CDR3 protein. The sample yields tens of thousands of distinct CDR3 sequences, over 40% seen once. The expanded emulsion RT-PCR method captured paired alpha and beta chains from CD8+ T cells. Material for sequencing was CD8+ T cells. Receptors were obtained from a pool of human donors with breast cancer or a healthy control (not recorded which).

The genes are TRBV7-9 and TRBJ2-3; 10 nucleotides agree with TRBD2. Germline V lookup: CDR1 SEHNR, CDR2 FQNEAQ (reference sequence). V lost 2 bases to trimming and J lost 7 bases; unmatched junction nucleotides: 12. The CDR3 spans 17 residues. CDR3 coding DNA: TGTGCCAGCAGCTTACTAGCGGGGGAGATCCGTGGCAATACGCAGTATTTT. Translated, it gives CASSLLAGEIRGNTQYF.

This rearrangement joins TRBV6-5 to TRBJ1-1, with unresolved D. Germline V gene lookup returns CDR1 MNHEY and CDR2 SVGAGI. The germline V and J ends were trimmed by 4 bases and 1 base, with 10 bases remaining between them. This CDR3 comprises 14 residues. The CDR3: CASSSSTQNTEAFF. The CDR3 DNA follows: TGTGCCAGCAGTTCCTCTACACAGAACACTGAAGCTTTCTTT.

A word on this clonotype: This may stem from a read error, because a much larger clone lies one nucleotide away. The J gene is TRBJ2-3, the V gene TRBV20-1; the D gene is possibly TRBD1 (5 bases). The J call may be incorrect, as the DNA end agrees better with TRBJ1-5. Germline values: CDR1 DFQATT, CDR2 SNEGSKA (reference sequence). The CDR3 sequence is 15 residues long. This chain's CDR3 is CSARDWGTVTDTQHF. The CDR3 DNA follows: TGCAGTGCTAGAGACTGGGGGACTGTGACAGATACGCAGCATTTT.

V and J are TRBV2 and TRBJ1-2; D call uncertain. With 1 base removed from V and 13 bases from J, the gap between germline ends came to 10 bases. The length of the CDR3 is 11 residues. Germline-derived CDR1 and CDR2 are SNHLY and FYNNEI. The CDR3 nucleotides are TGTGCCAGCAGTGAAGAGGAGGTACCCACCTTC. This encodes CASSEEEVPTF.

Details on this clonotype: One end of the junction fails to match germline, which may point to a read error. V usage is TRBV20-1 and J usage is TRBJ2-1, with D uncertain. The CDR3 consists of 12 residues. Per the germline V gene, CDR1 is DFQATT and CDR2 is SNEGSKA (reference sequence). The CDR3 DNA reads TGCAGTGCTAACCCTGGCTACGATGAGCAGTTCTTC. Translated, it gives CSANPGYDEQFF.

This clonotype showed up just once. This chain links TRBV12-3 or TRBV12-4 with TRBJ1-2; D possibly corresponds to TRBD1 (5 bases). CDR3 size: 12 residues. V was pared by 3 bases and J by 8 bases, with 10 bases between. This chain's CDR3 is CASSFGWGGYTF. CDR3 coding DNA: TGTGCCAGCAGTTTTGGATGGGGCGGCTACACCTTC.

V gene TRBV7-2 combines with J gene TRBJ1-1; 8 bases fit TRBD1. Germline lookup yields CDR1 SGHTA and CDR2 FQGNSA. Germline trimming cut 5 bases from V and 1 base from J; bases unmatched to any gene: 3. The CDR3 covers 14 residues. The CDR3 region is CASSRQGWNTEAFF. The DNA for the CDR3 is TGTGCCAGCAGCCGACAGGGGTGGAACACTGAAGCTTTCTTT.

This chain links TRBV20-1 with TRBJ2-1, with 8 nucleotides matching TRBD2. This CDR3 has 15 residues. Germline CDR1 and CDR2: DFQATT and SNEGSKA (reference sequence). The V segment lost 5 bases and the J segment 0 bases; nucleotides outside the gene matches: 6. The CDR3 is CSALKRGSSYNEQFF. As DNA, the CDR3 is TGCAGTGCTTTAAAGCGGGGGAGCTCCTACAATGAGCAGTTCTTC.

The chain links TRBV2 to TRBJ1-1, with a possible D match to TRBD1 (6 bases). Trimming took off 6 bases at V and 1 base at J, with 12 bases between the two ends. The CDR3 has 14 amino acids. The V gene's germline CDR1 is SNHLY and CDR2 FYNNEI. CDR3 in amino acids: CASRARTENTEAFF. CDR3 in DNA: TGTGCCAGCAGGGCAAGGACAGAGAACACTGAAGCTTTCTTT.

This clonotype occurred a few times. The rearrangement uses TRBV20-1 and TRBJ2-1; tentatively, D is TRBD2 (5 bases). Germline CDR1 and CDR2: DFQATT and SNEGSKA (reference sequence). The ends were cut back, 1 base at V and 1 base at J, with 11 bases in the middle. This CDR3 comprises 15 residues. The CDR3 bases are TGCAGTGCTAGAGTCGGGGTAAGGTCCTACAATGAGCAGTTCTTC. Amino acid sequence: CSARVGVRSYNEQFF.

This clonotype turned up a few times. The J gene is TRBJ2-5, the V gene TRBV5-1; 11 bases align to TRBD1. The CDR3 sequence is 14 residues long. The V and J ends lost 4 bases and 7 bases, in that order; junction bases with no gene match: 6. Germline V gene sequence: CDR1 SGHRS, CDR2 YFSETQ. Here the CDR3 DNA reads TGCGCCAGCAGCGAGGGACAGGGGGGTTCGACCCAGTACTTC. It is translated as CASSEGQGGSTQYF.

The V and J genes are TRBV29-1 and TRBJ2-7; D possibly corresponds to TRBD1 (7 bases). With 6 bases removed from V and 2 bases from J, the gap between germline ends came to 14 bases. Looked up from germline, CDR1 is SQVTM and CDR2 is ANQGSEA. CDR3 length: 13 amino acids. The DNA of the CDR3 is TGCAGCGTAAGTACAGGGGAGGCCTACGAGCAGTACTTC. Residues: CSVSTGEAYEQYF.

Notes on this clonotype: With a much larger clone just one base away, this may be a read error. This chain links TRBV15 with TRBJ2-1; 9 bases map to TRBD2. The germline V gene has CDR1 LNHNV and CDR2 YYDKDF (reference sequence). The CDR3 consists of 15 residues. CDR3 in amino acids: CATSRDRASGAERFF. The CDR3 region has the DNA TGTGCCACCAGCAGAGATAGGGCTAGCGGGGCTGAGCGGTTCTTC. The entire variable domain, with the rest obtained from reference TRBV15 and TRBJ2-1, is as follows: DAMVIQNPRYQVTQFGKPVTLSCSQTLNHNVMYWYQQKSSQAPKLLFHYYDKDFNNEADTPDNFQSRRPNTSFCFLDIRSPGLGDTAMYLCATSRDRASGAERFFGPGTRLTVL.

The genes are TRBV18 and TRBJ2-5; D is unclear. This CDR3 is built from 12 residues. V was shortened by 5 bases and J by 10 bases, with 14 bases between the two germline ends. The germline gives CDR1 KGHSH, CDR2 LQKENI. The CDR3 DNA reads as TGTGCCAGCTCAGCTCCGACGGGTAACCAGTACTTC. It is translated as CASSAPTGNQYF.

The rearrangement uses TRBV6-1 and TRBJ1-1, with D tentatively TRBD1 (5 bases). There are 14 residues in the CDR3. Germline V gene lookup returns CDR1 MNHNS and CDR2 SASEGT. Trimming cost V 5 bases and J 1 base, with 11 bases left between them. CDR3 sequence reads: CASSLGGGNTEAFF. DNA for the CDR3: TGTGCCAGCAGTCTGGGGGGGGGGAACACTGAAGCTTTCTTT.

On this clonotype itself: This sequence may be a read error, since a much larger clone differs from it by one base. No conserved phenylalanine or tryptophan is present at the end of the CDR3, so a read error is the likely explanation. The J gene is TRBJ1-6, the V gene TRBV6-1; no reliable D call. The CDR3 length is 11 residues. Trimming took 4 bases from V and 14 from J, leaving 9 bases between them. Germline CDR1 and CDR2: MNHNS and SASEGT. In nucleotides, the CDR3 is TGTGCCAGCAGTGGGCCAAGGGCCCTCCACCTT. Protein sequence: CASSGPRALHL.

In regard to this clonotype: This sequence may be a read error, since a much larger clone differs from it by one base. This chain joins TRBV12-3 or TRBV12-4 and TRBJ2-3; TRBD1 matches at 9 bases. The CDR3 runs 15 residues. V dropped 6 bases and J dropped 3; count of bases not matched to a gene: 7. The CDR3: CASSLDRGMTDTQYF. The CDR3 DNA is TGTGCCAGCAGCCTGGACAGGGGTATGACAGATACGCAGTATTTT.

This rearrangement joins TRBV5-1 to TRBJ2-3, with D unclear. V lost 1 base and J lost 3, with 12 bases in between. Germline values: CDR1 SGHRS, CDR2 YFSETQ. This CDR3 comprises 15 residues. The CDR3 reads CASSLYSKGTDTQYF. In DNA, the CDR3 is TGCGCCAGCAGCTTGTACTCGAAGGGTACAGATACGCAGTATTTT. The full variable domain, its missing parts supplied by reference TRBV5-1 and TRBJ2-3, is KAGVTQTPRYLIKTRGQQVTLSCSPISGHRSVSWYQQTPGQGLQFLFEYFSETQRNKGNFPGRFSGRQFSNSRSEMNVSTLELGDSALYLCASSLYSKGTDTQYFGPGTRLTVL.

The J gene is TRBJ2-7, the V gene TRBV6-5; TRBD1 agrees at 11 bases. Trimming took 6 bases from V and 4 from J; bases not matched to a gene: 8. Germline CDR1 reads MNHEY; CDR2 reads SVGAGI. The CDR3 is 15 amino acids. This chain's CDR3 is CASSYRDRGLYEQYF. The DNA for the CDR3 is TGTGCCAGCAGCTACCGGGACAGGGGGTTGTACGAGCAGTACTTC.

The V gene is TRBV12-3 or TRBV12-4, the J gene TRBJ2-1; D call uncertain. With 7 bases removed from V and 6 bases from J, the gap between germline ends came to 13 bases. The length of the CDR3 is 13 residues. As DNA, the CDR3 is TGTGCCAGCACGAGCCGGGCCGGCAATGAGCAGTTCTTC. This codes for CASTSRAGNEQFF.

This clonotype was recorded a few times. The rearrangement links TRBV12-3 or TRBV12-4 to TRBJ1-2; D unresolved. The CDR3 length is 13 residues. Trimming removed 5 bases at V and 3 bases at J, with 10 bases between. The CDR3 region has the DNA TGTGCCAGCAGTCCCCCGGGATACTATGGCTACACCTTC. This encodes CASSPPGYYGYTF.

This clonotype was recorded once. The chain joins TRBV15 to TRBJ2-7; D is unresolved. Trimming pared 1 base from V and 2 bases from J, leaving 9 bases between. The CDR3 length is 14 residues. The V gene's germline CDR1 is LNHNV and CDR2 YYDKDF (reference sequence). The CDR3 region is CATSRGVETYEQYF. CDR3 DNA sequence: TGTGCCACCAGCAGAGGAGTAGAAACCTACGAGCAGTACTTC. Combining the CDR3 with reference TRBV15 and TRBJ2-7 gives the whole variable domain DAMVIQNPRYQVTQFGKPVTLSCSQTLNHNVMYWYQQKSSQAPKLLFHYYDKDFNNEADTPDNFQSRRPNTSFCFLDIRSPGLGDTAMYLCATSRGVETYEQYFGPGTRLTVT.

CDR3: CSAIATGEPYNEQFF. In nucleotides, the CDR3 is TGCAGTGCTATCGCAACGGGAGAGCCCTACAATGAGCAGTTCTTC. The chain recombines TRBV20-1 with TRBJ2-1, with D perhaps TRBD2 (6 bases). The CDR3 consists of 15 residues. The germline CDR1 and CDR2 sequences are DFQATT and SNEGSKA (reference sequence). Trimming cost V 4 bases and J 2 bases, with 15 bases left between them.

The rearrangement joins TRBV5-1 to TRBJ2-5; possible D gene TRBD1, 6 bases. CDR1 is SGHRS, CDR2 YFSETQ, per germline. Trimming took 3 bases from V and 2 from J, leaving 17 bases between them. The CDR3 is made up of 16 amino acids. For the CDR3, the DNA is TGCGCCAGCAGCTGGGGGCCGGGACCCAAACAAGAGACCCAGTACTTC. It encodes CASSWGPGPKQETQYF. The full variable domain, rest sourced from reference TRBV5-1 and TRBJ2-5, is KAGVTQTPRYLIKTRGQQVTLSCSPISGHRSVSWYQQTPGQGLQFLFEYFSETQRNKGNFPGRFSGRQFSNSRSEMNVSTLELGDSALYLCASSWGPGPKQETQYFGPGTRLLVL.

As regards this clonotype: This may be a read error: a much more frequent sequence differs by one nucleotide. This chain connects TRBV4-1 to TRBJ1-5, with unresolved D. The CDR3 contains 13 residues. Per germline, CDR1 MGHRA and CDR2 YSYEKL. The V and J ends lost 1 base and 9 bases respectively, with 10 bases between them. CDR3 amino acids: CASSQGLGSPQHF. In DNA form, the CDR3 reads TGCGCCAGCAGCCAAGGTCTAGGGTCGCCCCAGCATTTT.

This clonotype was counted between two and nine times. The chain joins TRBV11-3 to TRBJ2-3; possibly TRBD1 for D (5 bases). V lost 4 bases and J 6 bases, leaving 20 bases between the germline ends. Germline CDR1 and CDR2: SGHNT and YENEEA. The CDR3 runs 16 residues. Here the CDR3 reads CASSSDTGRVLDTQYF. DNA of the CDR3: TGTGCCAGCAGCTCAGATACGGGCAGGGTTCTTGATACGCAGTATTTT.

This clonotype turned up a few times. V and J are TRBV3-1 and TRBJ1-6, with D hard to call. This CDR3 has 15 amino acids. Per germline, CDR1 LGHDT and CDR2 YNNKEL (reference sequence). With 0 bases removed from V and 11 bases from J, the gap between germline ends came to 14 bases. The CDR3, as DNA: TGTGCCAGCAGCCAAGAACCACCCTCCTATCCACCCCTCCACTTT. Its translation: CASSQEPPSYPPLHF.

The chain couples TRBV2 to TRBJ1-3; 9 bases match TRBD1. The CDR3 has 15 amino acids. Germline CDR1 is SNHLY and CDR2 is FYNNEI. V was clipped by 6 bases and J by 4 bases; unmatched bases: 7. The CDR3 loop reads CASRGRDRAGNTIYF. Written as DNA, the CDR3 is TGTGCCAGCAGAGGCCGGGACAGGGCCGGAAACACCATATATTTT.

The V gene is TRBV27, the J gene TRBJ2-1; TRBD2 might be the D (8 bases). The length of the CDR3 is 16 residues. Germline V CDR1 and CDR2: MNHEY, SMNVEV (reference sequence). Trimming stripped 7 bases from V and 7 bases from J, with 23 bases between. CDR3 in amino acids: CASTAVGGEGANEQFF. The CDR3 region has the DNA TGTGCCAGCACCGCGGTCGGGGGGGAGGGGGCAAATGAGCAGTTCTTC.

This chain's CDR3 is CSVETGGGGYTF. Written as DNA, the CDR3 is TGCAGCGTCGAGACAGGGGGGGGTGGCTACACCTTC. This sequence joins TRBV29-1 and TRBJ1-2; 9 positions agree with TRBD1. Looked up from germline, CDR1 is SQVTM and CDR2 is ANQGSEA. The CDR3 sequence is 12 residues long. Trimming removed 6 bases from V and 7 bases from J; junction bases left unmatched: 6.